This TCR beta chain was observed in a study of neoadjuvant anti-PD-1 for oral cavity cancer. Study overall: Patients mostly received three to four biweekly nivolumab doses at 3 mg/kg before surgery.

Regarding time point: after neoadjuvant nivolumab, at surgical resection. The ends were cut back, 7 bases at V and 5 bases at J, with 17 bases in the middle. Germline V gene sequence: CDR1 MGHDK, CDR2 SYGVNS. The CDR3 extends over 14 amino acids. Sequenced by immunoSEQ multiplex PCR; TCRdb stores in-frame clones only, minus some. The sample carries about 12,000 clones, 71% recorded once. The sample here was PBMCs, taken after nivolumab (anti-PD-1) treatment. This TCR came from a person aged 40 to 85 with oral cavity squamous cell carcinoma. The chain links TRBV25-1 to TRBJ2-5; D is undetermined. The CDR3 loop reads CASTVMGSRETQYF. The DNA of the CDR3 is TGTGCCAGCACCGTGATGGGATCGCGGGAGACCCAGTACTTC. Full variable domain (rest looked up from reference TRBV25-1 and TRBJ2-5): EADIYQTPRYLVIGTGKKITLECSQTMGHDKMYWYQQDPGMELHLIHYSYGVNSTEKGDLSSESTVSRIRTEHFPLTLESARPSHTSQYLCASTVMGSRETQYFGPGTRLLVL.